The 9 T cell receptor beta chains below were found in one sample sequenced in a study of T cell responses to AZD1222 COVID-19 vaccine. Only in-frame clones appear in the TCRdb table, and some are missing; sequencing was by immunoSEQ multiplex PCR. Here the sample spans some 100,000 clones, about 90% being singletons. The sample in question was peripheral blood, obtained on day 0 of AZD1222 vaccination. The receptors stem from an adult in good health.

The chain combines TRBV7-8 with TRBJ2-1; D not resolved. In germline, CDR1 is SGHVS, CDR2 FQNEAQ. The CDR3 runs to 15 residues. Trimming removed 0 bases from V and 0 bases from J, with 6 bases in between. CDR3 bases: TGTGCCAGCAGCTTAGCGGGAAGCTCCTACAATGAGCAGTTCTTC. Its translation is CASSLAGSSYNEQFF.

The gene calls are TRBV7-9 and TRBJ1-1, with TRBD1 identical over 7 bases. V lost 4 bases and J lost 0; bases outside the gene matches: 5. The CDR3 sequence is 15 residues long. Germline V gene data show CDR1 as SEHNR and CDR2 as FQNEAQ (reference sequence). The CDR3 DNA reads as TGTGCCAGCAGCTCAGGGGGGGCAGTGAACACTGAAGCTTTCTTT. Residues: CASSSGGAVNTEAFF.

The chain couples TRBV5-1 to TRBJ2-3; unclear D gene. V lost 2 bases, J lost 0 bases, and 4 bases lay in between. From germline, CDR1 is SGHRS and CDR2 YFSETQ. This CDR3 is built from 13 residues. The CDR3 DNA follows: TGCGCCAGCAGCTTAAGAAGCACAGATACGCAGTATTTT. This gives the protein CASSLRSTDTQYF.

The V gene is TRBV7-9, the J gene TRBJ1-4; D is unclear. The V gene lost 2 bases and the J gene lost 4 bases, with 8 bases spanning the gap. Germline assignment: CDR1 SEHNR and CDR2 FQNEAQ (reference sequence). The CDR3 is made up of 14 amino acids. In nucleotides, the CDR3 is TGTGCCAGCAGCTTAAGGCAGGATAATGAAAAACTGTTTTTT. Its protein product is CASSLRQDNEKLFF.

A word on this clone: The sample has other DNA sequences that encode this CDR3 too. The gene calls are TRBV7-9 and TRBJ1-3; 8 positions agree with TRBD1. Trimming took 3 bases from V and 1 from J; bases not matched to a gene: 2. CDR3 length: 15 amino acids. Germline V gives CDR1 SEHNR, CDR2 FQNEAQ (reference sequence). The CDR3 spells CASSFQGASGNTIYF. Here the CDR3 DNA reads TGTGCCAGCAGCTTCCAGGGGGCTTCTGGAAACACCATATATTTT.

The chain combines TRBV7-6 with TRBJ1-4; D ambiguous. CDR1 and CDR2 (germline): SGHVS, FNYEAQ. The CDR3 spans 14 residues. The ends were cut back, 2 bases at V and 4 bases at J, with 8 bases in the middle. DNA for the CDR3: TGTGCCAGCAGCTTAAAACAGCTTAATGAAAAACTGTTTTTT. Translated, it gives CASSLKQLNEKLFF. Together with reference TRBV7-6 and TRBJ1-4, the CDR3 gives the full variable domain: GAGVSQSPRYKVTKRGQDVALRCDPISGHVSLYWYRQALGQGPEFLTYFNYEAQQDKSGLPNDRFSAERPEGSISTLTIQRTEQRDSAMYRCASSLKQLNEKLFFGSGTQLSVL.

The chain couples TRBV2 to TRBJ1-6; D may be TRBD1 (5 bases). The V gene's germline CDR1 is SNHLY and CDR2 FYNNEI. The CDR3 is 14 amino acids. Trimming removed 6 bases at V and 10 bases at J, with 16 bases between. In nucleotides, the CDR3 is TGTGCCAGCAGCCTGACGCGGGGCAACTCACCCCTCCACTTT. Encoded protein: CASSLTRGNSPLHF.

In this sample, this clone turned up once. V is TRBV6-6 and J is TRBJ2-1; 8 bases are shared with TRBD2. Trimming took 2 bases from V and 10 from J; bases not matched to a gene: 13. Germline values: CDR1 MNHNY, CDR2 SVGAGI (reference sequence). The CDR3 is made up of 16 amino acids. CDR3 bases: TGTGCCAGCAGTTACACTATGGGAACTAGCGGAATCGAGCAGTTCTTC. As protein: CASSYTMGTSGIEQFF.

The chain employs TRBV6-1 and TRBJ1-2; TRBD1 matches 8 bases. CDR3 length equals 13 residues. Germline CDR1 reads MNHNS; CDR2 reads SASEGT. After removal of 1 base from V and 9 bases from J, the junction contained 4 bases not matched to a gene. Here the CDR3 reads CASSEVTGDRYTF. The CDR3 DNA is TGTGCCAGCAGTGAAGTGACAGGGGATCGCTACACCTTC.